These 28 T cell receptor beta chains were all obtained from the same sample, sequenced in a study of blood T cells in healthy people across ages. With a J-beta primer mix and a sample-barcoded 5' primer, a second PCR ran about 7 to 12 cycles. TCRdb re-derived calls from the 5' RACE reads in MiXCR, one entry per CDR3 protein. This sample has about 1,000,000 distinct CDR3 sequences; more than 40% occur once, and the top ten carry approximately 17%. The material sequenced was blood. Every receptor here comes from a woman in her sixties or seventies in good health.

The rearrangement joins TRBV9 to TRBJ2-1, with 7 bases matching TRBD2. The tail of the sequence fits TRBJ2-7 better, so the J call may be wrong. Per the germline V gene, CDR1 is SGDLS and CDR2 is YYNGEE. This CDR3 has 15 residues. The CDR3 DNA follows: TGTGCCAGCAGCGTAGTTGCGGGAGCAAACAATGAGCAGTACTTC. The encoded protein is CASSVVAGANNEQYF.

Remarks on this clonotype: A much larger clone sits a single nucleotide away, making a read error possible. This CDR3 is CASRHGYEQYF. CDR3 coding DNA: TGTGCCAGCAGACACGGCTACGAGCAGTACTTC. The rearrangement uses TRBV27 and TRBJ2-7; no clear D gene. The CDR3 consists of 11 residues. Germline V CDR1 and CDR2: MNHEY, SMNVEV (reference sequence). V lost 6 bases and J lost 3, with 6 bases in between.

The gene calls are TRBV18 and TRBJ2-2; D ambiguous. The length of the CDR3 is 13 residues. Germline CDR1 and CDR2: KGHSH and LQKENI. Between the trimmed V and J ends, which lost 2 bases and 7 bases, there was a span of 8 bases. In nucleotides, the CDR3 is TGTGCCAGCTCACCATTAAGCGACGGGGAGCTGTTTTTT. It translates to CASSPLSDGELFF.

On this clonotype itself: A clone one base away is much larger, so this may be a read error. The CDR3 DNA is TGTGCCAGCAGGACTAGCGGGAGGGCCAATGAGCAGTTCTTC. Its translation is CASRTSGRANEQFF. The chain combines TRBV27 with TRBJ2-1, with 14 nucleotides matching TRBD2. Germline-derived CDR1 and CDR2 are MNHEY and SMNVEV (reference sequence). The CDR3 runs to 14 residues. The junction had 1 base not matched to a gene; V was cut back by 6 bases and J by 6 bases.

This clonotype was counted between two and nine times. V usage is TRBV29-1 and J usage is TRBJ2-1, with 7 bases fitting TRBD2. The CDR3 is 14 residues long. V was clipped by 7 bases and J by 7 bases; unmatched bases: 13. Per germline, CDR1 SQVTM and CDR2 ANQGSEA. The CDR3 DNA reads as TGCAGCGCCTCACCCCGGACTAGTTCGAATGAGCAGTTCTTC. This translates into CSASPRTSSNEQFF.

This clonotype has just a few counts. The chain carries TRBV2 and TRBJ2-7; TRBD2 agrees at 11 bases. TRBJ2-5 explains the end of the DNA better; the J call may be wrong. The germline CDR1 and CDR2 sequences are SNHLY and FYNNEI. The CDR3 has 14 residues. The CDR3 here is CASSALAGGETQYF. For the CDR3, the DNA is TGTGCCAGCAGTGCCCTAGCGGGAGGAGAGACCCAGTACTTC.

This clonotype was seen a handful of times. The chain uses TRBV25-1 and TRBJ2-1; D remains ambiguous. The CDR3 has 14 amino acids. The V end was cut by 2 bases, the J end by 12 bases, with 17 bases between. Germline CDR1 reads MGHDK; CDR2 reads SYGVNS. The CDR3 sequence: CASSESGRPLTQFF. CDR3 nucleotide sequence: TGTGCCAGCAGTGAAAGTGGCAGGCCATTAACGCAGTTCTTC.

The CDR3 region is CASSLAPGEVKNIQYF. Written as DNA, the CDR3 is TGTGCCAGCAGCTTAGCGCCGGGGGAAGTCAAAAACATTCAGTACTTC. The chain is built from TRBV7-8 and TRBJ2-4; perhaps TRBD2 as D (6 bases). The germline gives CDR1 SGHVS, CDR2 FQNEAQ. The CDR3 spans 16 residues. Trimming shortened V by 0 bases and J by 3 bases, and 12 bases separated the two germline ends.

The V and J genes are TRBV5-1 and TRBJ2-3; weak D call: TRBD2 (7 bases). Deletions cut 4 bases from V and 0 bases from J, with 15 bases between. The germline V gene encodes CDR1 SGHRS and CDR2 YFSETQ. The CDR3 consists of 16 residues. The DNA for the CDR3 is TGCGCCAGCAGCGATGGGGGGGGCCCCAGCACAGATACGCAGTATTTT. It yields the protein CASSDGGGPSTDTQYF.

This clonotype appeared many times. This chain joins TRBV7-9 and TRBJ2-5; tentatively, D is TRBD1 or TRBD2 (5 bases each). Germline V gives CDR1 SEHNR, CDR2 FQNEAQ (reference sequence). Trimming cost V 8 bases and J 4 bases, with 14 bases left between them. The CDR3 has 13 residues. DNA of the CDR3: TGTGCCAGCTCACCACGTGGGGGAGAGACCCAGTACTTC. Its translation is CASSPRGGETQYF. The full variable domain, completed using reference TRBV7-9 and TRBJ2-5, is DTGVSQNPRHKITKRGQNVTFRCDPISEHNRLYWYRQTLGQGPEFLTYFQNEAQLEKSRLLSDRFSAERPKGSFSTLEIQRTEQGDSAMYLCASSPRGGETQYFGPGTRLLVL.

CDR3 region: CASSYSISTLYQETQYF. The CDR3 DNA reads TGTGCCAGCAGTTACTCGATTTCTACCCTGTACCAAGAGACCCAGTACTTC. The V gene is TRBV6-5, the J gene TRBJ2-5; D unclear. Germline V lookup: CDR1 MNHEY, CDR2 SVGAGI. V was trimmed by 0 bases and J by 0 bases, leaving 14 bases between them. This CDR3 region has 17 residues.

CDR3 amino acids: CASSQETGLAYEQYF. CDR3 bases: TGCGCCAGCAGCCAAGAAACAGGGCTTGCCTACGAGCAGTACTTC. The rearrangement links TRBV4-1 to TRBJ2-4, with D possibly TRBD1 on 6 matching bases. The J call is doubtful: the DNA matches TRBJ2-7 better. The germline gives CDR1 MGHRA, CDR2 YSYEKL. This CDR3 comprises 15 residues.

On this clonotype itself: One end of the junction does not line up with germline, which may come from a read error. This chain's CDR3 is CCARGEPSEQYF. In DNA form, the CDR3 reads TGCTGTGCTAGGGGGGAGCCTAGCGAGCAGTACTTC. The V call is TRBV20-1, the J call TRBJ2-4; the D call may be TRBD1 or TRBD2 (6 bases each). The J call may be incorrect, as the DNA end agrees better with TRBJ2-7. Per germline, CDR1 DFQATT and CDR2 SNEGSKA (reference sequence). CDR3 size: 12 residues.

This clonotype was picked up a small number of times. At one end the junction does not follow the germline gene, possibly because of a read error. In nucleotides, the CDR3 is TGTGCCAGCAGTTTACTCGACTCTAGGGCCAACGTCCTGACTTTC. It codes for CASSLLDSRANVLTF. V gene TRBV12-3 or TRBV12-4 combines with J gene TRBJ2-6, with D unclear. CDR3 size: 15 residues.

This clonotype was seen a handful of times. The chain has TRBV7-9 and TRBJ2-1; tentatively, D is TRBD1 or TRBD2 (5 bases each). Looked up from germline, CDR1 is SEHNR and CDR2 is FQNEAQ (reference sequence). The CDR3 consists of 17 residues. Trimming stripped 8 bases from V and 2 bases from J, with 22 bases between. Written as DNA, the CDR3 is TGTGCCAGCGGGACCCACAGCCAAGCCCAAGCCTACAATGAGCAGTTCTTC. This encodes CASGTHSQAQAYNEQFF.

The V call is TRBV15, the J call TRBJ2-4; TRBD2 agrees at 10 bases. The J call may be in error: the DNA end matches TRBJ2-5 better. The CDR3 contains 16 residues. Germline CDR1 is LNHNV and CDR2 is YYDKDF (reference sequence). The CDR3 here is CATSRDPSGSGETQYF. CDR3 in DNA: TGTGCCACCAGCAGAGATCCTAGCGGGAGTGGAGAGACCCAGTACTTC.

At least ten counts were recorded for this clonotype. J is TRBJ2-5 and V is TRBV20-1; either TRBD1 or TRBD2 may fit D (6 bases each). This CDR3 comprises 11 residues. V lost 6 bases to trimming and J lost 6 bases, with 11 bases between them. Germline V gene data show CDR1 as DFQATT and CDR2 as SNEGSKA (reference sequence). The CDR3 loop is CSAGGGQTQYF. The CDR3 DNA sequence: TGCAGTGCCGGAGGGGGGCAGACCCAGTACTTC.

This chain links TRBV15 with TRBJ2-7; 8 bases align to TRBD2. This CDR3 has 15 amino acids. Per the germline V gene, CDR1 is LNHNV and CDR2 is YYDKDF (reference sequence). V was pared by 5 bases and J by 5 bases, with 11 bases of the junction left unmatched. CDR3 protein: CATSRGLARFDEQYF. CDR3 sequence (DNA): TGTGCCACCAGCCGCGGACTAGCCCGGTTCGACGAGCAGTACTTC.

With respect to this clonotype: Relative to the germline gene, one junction end is altered; a read error may explain this. The chain links TRBV7-9 to TRBJ1-2; the D is unclear. Germline V gives CDR1 SEHNR, CDR2 FQNEAQ (reference sequence). The CDR3 consists of 14 residues. The CDR3 loop reads CASSLAEAPYDYTF. In DNA, the CDR3 is TGTGCCAGCAGCTTAGCCGAGGCCCCCTATGACTACACCTTC.

The chain recombines TRBV3-1 with TRBJ1-2, with D uncertain. The V end was cut by 0 bases, the J end by 8 bases, with 7 bases between. The V gene's germline CDR1 is LGHDT and CDR2 YNNKEL (reference sequence). The CDR3 runs 12 residues. The DNA for the CDR3 is TGTGCCAGCAGCCAAGATCACCTAGGCTACACCTTC. As protein: CASSQDHLGYTF.

The V and J genes are TRBV7-8 and TRBJ2-7; the D is unclear. Trimming took off 10 bases at V and 8 bases at J, with 24 bases between the two ends. CDR3 length: 14 amino acids. Germline lookup yields CDR1 SGHVS and CDR2 FQNEAQ. The CDR3 nucleotides read TGTGCCACCCGGAGAATTGGACGGAGCCCGAAGCAGTACTTC. Translated, it gives CATRRIGRSPKQYF.

The table lists this clonotype with a count of one. The chain links TRBV28 to TRBJ2-1, with TRBD2 matching 7 bases. Germline V CDR1 and CDR2: MDHEN, SYDVKM. This CDR3 is 16 amino acids long. Trimming cost V 6 bases and J 5 bases; bases outside gene matches: 13. In DNA, the CDR3 is TGTGCCAGCAGCCGAGGATGGGAGGGCCTCAACAATGAGCAGTTCTTC. Translation gives CASSRGWEGLNNEQFF.

The chain is built from TRBV11-1 and TRBJ2-1; 14 nucleotides agree with TRBD2. Looked up from germline, CDR1 is SGHAT and CDR2 is FQDESV (reference sequence). The CDR3 totals 15 residues. Unmatched junction bases numbered 6, after V lost 4 bases and J lost 10 bases. CDR3 sequence: CASSSRLAGGGEQFF. DNA for the CDR3: TGTGCCAGCAGCTCCCGACTAGCGGGAGGGGGGGAGCAGTTCTTC.

The chain couples TRBV7-2 to TRBJ2-1; D gene uncertain. V shed 4 bases and J shed 0 bases, with 10 bases lying between them. CDR3 length: 15 residues. The germline V gene has CDR1 SGHTA and CDR2 FQGNSA. Here the CDR3 reads CASSSQRSSYNEQFF. CDR3 nucleotides: TGTGCCAGCAGCTCTCAGCGATCCTCCTACAATGAGCAGTTCTTC.

The CDR3 sequence: CSARGRARGTYEQYF. The CDR3 region has the DNA TGCAGTGCTAGAGGAAGGGCCAGAGGAACCTACGAGCAGTACTTC. The V gene is TRBV20-1, the J gene TRBJ2-7; D is uncertain. The CDR3 totals 15 residues. V was trimmed by 1 base and J by 2 bases, leaving 15 bases between them. From germline, CDR1 is DFQATT and CDR2 SNEGSKA (reference sequence).

This sequence joins TRBV7-9 and TRBJ2-5; 9 bases align to TRBD1. Trimming cost V 3 bases and J 1 base; bases outside gene matches: 6. CDR1 and CDR2 from the germline V gene are SEHNR and FQNEAQ (reference sequence). The CDR3 contains 16 residues. The chain's CDR3 is CASSFPDRGFQETQYF. CDR3 DNA sequence: TGTGCCAGCAGCTTTCCGGACAGGGGATTCCAAGAGACCCAGTACTTC.

This clonotype has more than one count but fewer than ten. This chain links TRBV10-3 with TRBJ2-1; 14 bases agree with TRBD2. Germline V gene data show CDR1 as ENHRY and CDR2 as SYGVKD. The CDR3 sequence is 16 residues long. The ends lost 8 bases at V and 8 bases at J; junction bases unmatched: 11. The CDR3 sequence is CAIGTSGRLFLHEQFF. CDR3 sequence (DNA): TGTGCCATCGGGACTAGCGGGAGACTTTTTCTCCATGAGCAGTTCTTC.

V is TRBV13 and J is TRBJ2-7, with 8 nucleotides matching TRBD1. The end of the DNA is better explained by TRBJ2-5, so the J call may be wrong. The CDR3 contains 15 residues. The germline V gene has CDR1 PRHDT and CDR2 FYEKMQ (reference sequence). This CDR3 reads CASSTPGQAVGTQYF. CDR3 bases: TGTGCCAGCAGCACCCCGGGACAGGCCGTTGGGACCCAGTACTTC.